This paragraph covers one TCR beta chain sequence. TCRdb's copy holds only in-frame clones and misses some; the assay was immunoSEQ multiplex PCR. The sample yields over 45,000 clones, 85% to 95% seen once. The record originates from a study of T cell changes during pregnancy in multiple sclerosis. Germline CDR1 reads KGHSY; CDR2 reads FQNENV. Trimming shortened V by 2 bases and J by 0 bases, and 9 bases separated the two germline ends. The CDR3 runs 15 residues. V is TRBV16 and J is TRBJ2-3; D unclear. Sequences were derived from CD8+ T cells from peripheral blood mononuclear cells, sampled in the third trimester of pregnancy. This sequence was found in a female donor with multiple sclerosis, enrolled in a pregnancy study. The DNA for the CDR3 is TGTGCCAGCAGCCAACCCGGAGCTAGCACAGATACGCAGTATTTT. It encodes CASSQPGASTDTQYF. Looking up the rest from reference TRBV16 and TRBJ2-3 gives the full variable domain: GEEVAQTPKHLVRGEGQKAKLYCAPIKGHSYVFWYQQVLKNEFKFLISFQNENVFDETGMPKERFSAKCLPNSPCSLEIQATKLEDSAVYFCASSQPGASTDTQYFGPGTRLTVL.